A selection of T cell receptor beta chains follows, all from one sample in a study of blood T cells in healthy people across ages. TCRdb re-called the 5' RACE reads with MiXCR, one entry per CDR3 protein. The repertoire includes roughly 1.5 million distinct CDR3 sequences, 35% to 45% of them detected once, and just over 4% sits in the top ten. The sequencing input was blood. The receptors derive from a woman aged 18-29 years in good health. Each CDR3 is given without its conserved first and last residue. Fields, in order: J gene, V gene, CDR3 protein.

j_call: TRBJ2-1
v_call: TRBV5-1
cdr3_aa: ASSPGLPGEQF

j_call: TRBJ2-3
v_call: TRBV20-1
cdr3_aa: SALTSGSSDTQY

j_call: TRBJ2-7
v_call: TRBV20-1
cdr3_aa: SASGERENYEQY

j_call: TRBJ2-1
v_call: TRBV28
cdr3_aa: ASSRTRTGRPEQF

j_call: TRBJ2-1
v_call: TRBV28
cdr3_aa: ASSLPSPFNEQF

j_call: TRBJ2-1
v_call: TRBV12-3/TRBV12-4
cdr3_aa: ASSPSGGGIEQF

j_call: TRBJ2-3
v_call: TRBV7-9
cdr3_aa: ASSSRGSRPSTDTQY

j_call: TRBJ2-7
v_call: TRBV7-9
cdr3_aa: ASSFIGLGFYEQY

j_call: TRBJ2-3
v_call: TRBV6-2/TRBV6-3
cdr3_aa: ASSYRLLAESFRITDTQY

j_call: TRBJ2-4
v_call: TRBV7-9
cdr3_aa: ASSLASKGYSYNEQY

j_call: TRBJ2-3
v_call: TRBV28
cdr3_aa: ASRNLGISASTDTQY

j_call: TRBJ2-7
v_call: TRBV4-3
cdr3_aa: ASSPSNARNEQY

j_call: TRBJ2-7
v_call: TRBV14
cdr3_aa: ASQQGSYEQY

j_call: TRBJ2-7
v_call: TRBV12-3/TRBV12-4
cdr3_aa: ASSPDRGLSEQY

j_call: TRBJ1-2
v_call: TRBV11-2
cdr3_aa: ASSLAWDRGSNYGYT

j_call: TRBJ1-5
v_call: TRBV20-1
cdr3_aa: SGADSNQPQH

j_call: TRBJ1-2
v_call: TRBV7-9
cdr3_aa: ASSLGTAVYGYT

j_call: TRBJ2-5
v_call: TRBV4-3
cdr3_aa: ASSQRLVETQY

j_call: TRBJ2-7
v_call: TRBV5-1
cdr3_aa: ASSTGLAGIKY

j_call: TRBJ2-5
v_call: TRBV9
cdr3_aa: ASSGRGSGSVNEQY

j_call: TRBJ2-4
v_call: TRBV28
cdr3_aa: ASSLLHNIQY

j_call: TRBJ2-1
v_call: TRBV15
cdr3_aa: ATSSRAGLVGYEQF

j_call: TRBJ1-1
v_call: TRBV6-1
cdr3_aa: ASSESGTLMNTEAF

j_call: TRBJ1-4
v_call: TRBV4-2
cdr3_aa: ASSQDPGRGEKLF

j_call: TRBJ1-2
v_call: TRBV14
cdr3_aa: ASSQDTLYGYT

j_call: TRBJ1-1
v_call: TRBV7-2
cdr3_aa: ASSSPLTPLVGSRTEAF

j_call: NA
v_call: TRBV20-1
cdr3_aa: SANSPSHEQY

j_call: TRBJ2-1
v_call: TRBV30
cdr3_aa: AWSPGVYNEQF

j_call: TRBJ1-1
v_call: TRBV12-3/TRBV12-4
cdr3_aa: ASSLGPSTEAF

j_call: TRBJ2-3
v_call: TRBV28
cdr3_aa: ASSFGQGRDTQY

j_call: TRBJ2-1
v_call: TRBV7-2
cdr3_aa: ASSLMQGADEQF

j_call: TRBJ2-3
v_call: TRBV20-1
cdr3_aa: SANIRADTQY

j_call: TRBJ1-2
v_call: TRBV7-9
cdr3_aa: ASSLELVGDYGYT

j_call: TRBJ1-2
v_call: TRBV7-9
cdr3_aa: ASSRTPRTGVNYGYT

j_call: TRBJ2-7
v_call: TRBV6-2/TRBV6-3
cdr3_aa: ASSQPGRTYEQY

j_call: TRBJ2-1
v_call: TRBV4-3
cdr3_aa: ASSQDYIFDEQF

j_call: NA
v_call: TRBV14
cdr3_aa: ASSQYSGIYNEQY

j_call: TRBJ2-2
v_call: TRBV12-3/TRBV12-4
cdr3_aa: AWAMNTGELF

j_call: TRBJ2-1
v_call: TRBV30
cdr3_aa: AWRVGLAGLDEQF

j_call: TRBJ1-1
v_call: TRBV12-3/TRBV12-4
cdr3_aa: ASSLREATEAF

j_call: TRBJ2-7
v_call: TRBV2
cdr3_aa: ASSEGGTSKQY

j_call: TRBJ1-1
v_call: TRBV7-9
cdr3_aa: ASSLTPGLEAF

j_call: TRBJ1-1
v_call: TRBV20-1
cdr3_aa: SALYPGQANTEAF

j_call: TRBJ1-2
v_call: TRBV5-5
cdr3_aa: ASSLGSMGYT

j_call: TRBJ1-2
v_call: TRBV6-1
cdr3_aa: VSSLGYYT

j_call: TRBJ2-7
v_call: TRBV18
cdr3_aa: ASSPASGGSYEQY

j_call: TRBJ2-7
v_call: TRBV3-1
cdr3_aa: ASSHSRTGYSYEQY

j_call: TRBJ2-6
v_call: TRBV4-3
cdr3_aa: ASSPGTDQTGANVLT

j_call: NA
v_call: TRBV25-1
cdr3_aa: ASSGSTGESYEQY

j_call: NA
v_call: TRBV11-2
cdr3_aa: ASSFSGQRGSEQY

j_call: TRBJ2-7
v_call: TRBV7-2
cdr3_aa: ASSPPTSSYEQY

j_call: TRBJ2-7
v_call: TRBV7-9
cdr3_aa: ASTPEASYEQY

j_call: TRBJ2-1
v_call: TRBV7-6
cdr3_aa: ASSLRLGSYNEQF

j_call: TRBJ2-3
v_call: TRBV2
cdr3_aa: ASSLRQARTDTQY

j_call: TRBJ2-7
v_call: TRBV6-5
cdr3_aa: ASRRVSTYEQY

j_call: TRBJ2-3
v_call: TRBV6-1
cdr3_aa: ASSPEVAGGDTQY

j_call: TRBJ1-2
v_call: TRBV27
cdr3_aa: ASSSPQGRRGGYT

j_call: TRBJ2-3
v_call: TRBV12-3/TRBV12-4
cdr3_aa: ASSPPSRGNTDTQY

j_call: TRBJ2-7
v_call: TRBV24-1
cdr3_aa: ATSEWTYEQY

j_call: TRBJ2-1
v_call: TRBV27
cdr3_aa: ASRITGTYGYNEQF